This T cell receptor (beta chain) was captured by sequencing in a study of T cell responses to AZD1222 COVID-19 vaccine (dated by TCRdb to the early 2020s). Regarding the study in general: AZD1222 recipients given second doses at about 4 weeks or at about 12 weeks were pooled, since spike-specific TCR depth and breadth were not found to differ between the two schedules. TCR sequencing was performed for over 230 trial participants, of whom 200 to 220 were given two doses of AZD1222 and around 25 were given two doses of MenACWY control vaccine. Trial participants were enrolled by age into 18-55, 56-69 and 70-plus year subgroups, with about 150, 28 and 57 TCR-sequenced participants respectively.

The CDR3 regions of human TCRbeta chains were analyzed by immunosequencing. The authors' analysis ran thus. TCRs in the repertoires were compared against a reference library of SARS-CoV-2-specific TCRs that had been generated with the MIRA antigen-specificity platform. Breadth was defined as the fraction of unique TCRs that were SARS-CoV-2-associated, and depth was defined as the fraction of total T cells that were SARS-CoV-2-associated. Each spike-specific TCR was assigned to its reactive spike region and to a CD4 or CD8 class using the MIRA data. Log10-transformed breadth and depth values were compared by one-way ANOVA with Sidak's multiple comparisons tests. TCRdb's version of the immuneACCESS table is confined to in-frame rearrangements and falls short of the full clone set. An unresolved V gene accounts for under half of the shortfall where checked; the remainder is of unknown origin. That table supplies the V and J calls and clone size; D and trimming were determined from the DNA. This sample lists roughly 110,000 clones; around 87% were detected once. Together, the top ten hold less than 15% of the sample.

Turning to this clone: Its specific antigen is unknown. Base qualities were left out, and no much larger clone turns up one base away.

Trimming takes 7 bases off V and 3 bases off J; junction bases not matched to a gene: 5. CDR1 SGDLS and CDR2 YYNGEE are derived from the germline V gene. The CDR3 runs 13 residues from the cysteine to the phenylalanine. Only the CDR3 region is kept as DNA, spanning 39 bases read in frame from base 1. Taken with the paper, the label for time point translates to: baseline before first vaccination. Samples from vaccinated people were obtained from the UK trials COV001 and COV002, which included a single-blind randomized controlled phase 2/3 trial of AZD1222 (ChAdOx1 nCoV-19) in healthy adults. Trial participant PBMC samples were collected at day 0 and day 28 after the second dose for TCRbeta chain sequencing. Overall study outcomes, separate from this receptor: Spike-specific TCR breadth and depth rose significantly after two AZD1222 doses compared with day 0 and with MenACWY recipients. Participants were mostly white British, with more females than males. The authors suggested clonal diversity may have been underestimated. Only five to seven AZD1222 recipients were SARS-CoV-2 seropositive at baseline, limiting conclusions about previously exposed vaccinees. Because no day 14 peak-response samples were available, the repertoires could be characterized only after the peak T cell response. The vaccine-associated CD4 TCRs covered the entire spike protein, and the dominant responses fell in regions 160-218 and 743-854. In the small 56-69-year group, the increase in depth fell short of significance, most likely because of low power. Epitopes outside the regions mutated in the B.1.351 and B.1.1.7 variants were reportedly recognized by nearly half of the unique spike-specific TCRs.

The chain joins TRBV9 to TRBJ2-3, with TRBD2 identical over 7 junction bases. This TCR was sampled from an adult in good health. The sequencing used peripheral blood, collected on day 0 of AZD1222 vaccination. The DNA reads as follows: TGTGCCAGCCGCGGTAGCGGGACAGATACGCAGTATTTT. Its translation is CASRGSGTDTQYF.